This TCR beta chain was recovered during a study of beta chain features in type 1 diabetes. Study-wide context: When patients were set against healthy donors, age, gender and cell yields were similar. Study-wide results and caveats: Within each of all four CD4+ subsets, Type 1 diabetes patients had TCRB CDR3s that were moderately but significantly shorter.

The CDR3 spans 12 residues. Trimming cost V 3 bases and J 6 bases, with 7 bases left between them. Germline V CDR1 and CDR2: SGHNT, YYREEE (reference sequence). Expressed TCRB transcripts were sequenced after all isolated RNA was converted to cDNA. Only in-frame clones appear in the TCRdb table, and some are missing; sequencing was by immunoSEQ multiplex PCR. This sample has hundreds of thousands of clones, with 12% to 15% found just once. This clone was counted ten times or more. Its matching antigen is unknown. The sequencing sample was made of naive CD4+ T cells from blood. The chain employs TRBV5-4 and TRBJ2-1; no definite D call. This TCR was recovered from a woman aged 40 to 50 in good health. The chain's CDR3 is CASSSPSNEQFF. The CDR3 DNA is TGTGCCAGCAGCTCCCCCTCCAATGAGCAGTTCTTC.